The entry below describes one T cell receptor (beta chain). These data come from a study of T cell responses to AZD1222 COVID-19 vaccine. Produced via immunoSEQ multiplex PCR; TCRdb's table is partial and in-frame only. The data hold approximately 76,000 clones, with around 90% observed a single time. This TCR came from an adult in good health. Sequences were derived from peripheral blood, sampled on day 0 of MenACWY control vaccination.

The CDR3 coding sequence is TGTGCCAGCAGTTTGGCAGGCCTATCCTACAATGAGCAGTTCTTC. Protein: CASSLAGLSYNEQFF. V gene TRBV27 combines with J gene TRBJ2-1; D not certain. This CDR3 comprises 15 residues. Per the germline V gene, CDR1 is MNHEY and CDR2 is SMNVEV (reference sequence). With 3 bases removed from V and 1 base from J, the gap between germline ends came to 10 bases.